The TCR beta chain described here comes from a study of blood T cell repertoires in COVID-19. Sequencing used immunoSEQ multiplex PCR; TCRdb keeps in-frame clones, though not all of them. The data contain some 97,000 clones, around four fifths of them singletons. The CDR3 covers 13 residues. CDR1 and CDR2 (germline): SGHDN, FVKESK. The V and J ends lost 8 bases and 6 bases respectively, with 11 bases between them. This chain links TRBV14 with TRBJ1-6; tentative D call: TRBD1 (5 bases). This receptor was taken from a man between 65 and 79 years old with active or convalescent COVID-19. What was sequenced was peripheral blood. The CDR3 coding sequence is TGTGCCAGCCGACCAGGGCTTAATTCACCCCTCCACTTT. Translating it yields CASRPGLNSPLHF.